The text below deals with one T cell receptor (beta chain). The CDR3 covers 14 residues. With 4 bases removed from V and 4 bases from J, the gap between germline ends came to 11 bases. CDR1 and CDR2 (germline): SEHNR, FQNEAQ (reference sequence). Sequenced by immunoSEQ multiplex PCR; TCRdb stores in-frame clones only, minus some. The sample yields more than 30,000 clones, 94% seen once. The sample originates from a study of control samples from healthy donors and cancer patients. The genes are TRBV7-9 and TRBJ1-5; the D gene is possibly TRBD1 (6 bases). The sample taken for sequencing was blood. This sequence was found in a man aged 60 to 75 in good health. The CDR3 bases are TGTGCCAGCAGCTCCCAAGGGGGGAATCAGCCCCAGCATTTT. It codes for CASSSQGGNQPQHF.